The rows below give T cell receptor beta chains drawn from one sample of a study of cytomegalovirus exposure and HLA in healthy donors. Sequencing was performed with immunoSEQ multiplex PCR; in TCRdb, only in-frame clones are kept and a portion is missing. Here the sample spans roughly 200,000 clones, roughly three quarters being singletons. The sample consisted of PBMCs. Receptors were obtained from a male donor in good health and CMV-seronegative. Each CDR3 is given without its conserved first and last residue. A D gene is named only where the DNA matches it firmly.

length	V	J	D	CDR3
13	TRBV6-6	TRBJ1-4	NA	ASSPTGLTNEKLF
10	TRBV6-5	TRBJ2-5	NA	ASSPSRETQY
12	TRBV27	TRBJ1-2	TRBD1	ASSILQGAGGYT
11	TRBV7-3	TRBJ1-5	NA	ASSLTGGQPQH
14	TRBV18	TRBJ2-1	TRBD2	ASSPPTGGPWVEQF
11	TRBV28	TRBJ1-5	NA	ASTDGGNQPQH
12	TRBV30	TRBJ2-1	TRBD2	AWSPSTSGGEQF
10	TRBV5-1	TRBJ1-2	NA	ASTLTGNGYT
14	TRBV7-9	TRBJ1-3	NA	ASSPAGGWSGNTIY
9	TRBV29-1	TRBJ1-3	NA	SADLGSTIY
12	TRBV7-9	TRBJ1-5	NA	ASSLGDSNQPQH
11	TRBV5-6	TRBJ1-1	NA	ASSFRRDKVSF
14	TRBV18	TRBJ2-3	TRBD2	ASSPGSGIDTDTQY
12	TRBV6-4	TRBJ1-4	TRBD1	ASSPGTGNEKLF
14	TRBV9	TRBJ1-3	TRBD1	ASSGHRGDLGNTIY
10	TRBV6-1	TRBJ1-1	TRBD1	ASKQGGTEAF
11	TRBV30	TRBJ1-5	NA	AWNGDSNQPQH
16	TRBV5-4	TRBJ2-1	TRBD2	ASSLRLAGPDAYNEQF
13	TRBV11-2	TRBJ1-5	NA	ASSLGAGKVQPQH
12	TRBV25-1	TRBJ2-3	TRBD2	ASSVRGGRDTQY